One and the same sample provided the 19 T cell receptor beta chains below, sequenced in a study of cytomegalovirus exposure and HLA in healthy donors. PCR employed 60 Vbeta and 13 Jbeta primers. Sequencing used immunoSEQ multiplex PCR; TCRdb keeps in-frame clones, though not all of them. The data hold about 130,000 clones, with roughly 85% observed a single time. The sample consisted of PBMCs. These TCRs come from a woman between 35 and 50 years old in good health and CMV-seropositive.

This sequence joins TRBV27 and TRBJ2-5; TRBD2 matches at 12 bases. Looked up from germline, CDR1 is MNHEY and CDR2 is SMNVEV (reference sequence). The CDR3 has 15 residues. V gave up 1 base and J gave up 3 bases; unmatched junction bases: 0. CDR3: CASSLWTSGKETQYF. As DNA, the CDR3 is TGTGCCAGCAGTTTATGGACTAGCGGGAAAGAGACCCAGTACTTC.

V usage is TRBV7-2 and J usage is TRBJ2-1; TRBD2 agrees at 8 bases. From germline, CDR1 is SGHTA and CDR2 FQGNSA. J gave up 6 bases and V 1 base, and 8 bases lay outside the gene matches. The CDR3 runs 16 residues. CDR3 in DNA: TGTGCCAGCAGCTTAGAGGTGGGACTAGAAACCAATGAGCAGTTCTTC. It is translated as CASSLEVGLETNEQFF.

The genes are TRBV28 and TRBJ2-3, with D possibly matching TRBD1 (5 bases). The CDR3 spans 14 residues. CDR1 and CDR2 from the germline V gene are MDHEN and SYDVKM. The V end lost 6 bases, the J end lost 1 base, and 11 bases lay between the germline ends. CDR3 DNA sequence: TGTGCCAGCAGACAGGTTGGTGGCACAGATACGCAGTATTTT. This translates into CASRQVGGTDTQYF.

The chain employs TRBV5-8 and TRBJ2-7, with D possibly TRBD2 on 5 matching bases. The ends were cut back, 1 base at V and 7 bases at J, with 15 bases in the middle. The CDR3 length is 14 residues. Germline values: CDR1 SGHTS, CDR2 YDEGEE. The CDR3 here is CASSLLQWTGEQYF. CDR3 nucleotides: TGTGCCAGCAGCTTGTTACAGTGGACGGGGGAGCAGTACTTC.

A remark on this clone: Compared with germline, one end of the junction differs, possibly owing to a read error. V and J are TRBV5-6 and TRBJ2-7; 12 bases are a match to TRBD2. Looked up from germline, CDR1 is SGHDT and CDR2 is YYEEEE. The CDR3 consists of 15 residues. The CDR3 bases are TGTGCCAGCAGTTTGGGGCTAGCGGGAGGGTACGAGCAGTACTTC. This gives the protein CASSLGLAGGYEQYF.

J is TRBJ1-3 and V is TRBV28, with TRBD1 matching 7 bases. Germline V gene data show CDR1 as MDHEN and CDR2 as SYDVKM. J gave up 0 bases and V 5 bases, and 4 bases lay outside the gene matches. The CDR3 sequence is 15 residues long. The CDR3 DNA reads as TGTGCCAGCAGTCCGGGGACAGCCTCTGGAAACACCATATATTTT. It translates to CASSPGTASGNTIYF.

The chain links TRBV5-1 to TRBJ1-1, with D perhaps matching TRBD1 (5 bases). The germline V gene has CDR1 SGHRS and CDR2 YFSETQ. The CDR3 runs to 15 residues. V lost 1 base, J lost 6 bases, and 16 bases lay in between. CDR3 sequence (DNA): TGCGCCAGCAGCTTGATCGGGGAGGGGATGTCTGAAGCTTTCTTT. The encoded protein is CASSLIGEGMSEAFF.

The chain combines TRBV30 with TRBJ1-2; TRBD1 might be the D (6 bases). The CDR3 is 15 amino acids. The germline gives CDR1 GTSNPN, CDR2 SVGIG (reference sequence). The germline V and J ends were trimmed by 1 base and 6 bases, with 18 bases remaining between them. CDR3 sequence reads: CAWSDQTGHLDGYTF. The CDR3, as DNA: TGTGCCTGGAGTGACCAAACGGGACATTTAGATGGCTACACCTTC.

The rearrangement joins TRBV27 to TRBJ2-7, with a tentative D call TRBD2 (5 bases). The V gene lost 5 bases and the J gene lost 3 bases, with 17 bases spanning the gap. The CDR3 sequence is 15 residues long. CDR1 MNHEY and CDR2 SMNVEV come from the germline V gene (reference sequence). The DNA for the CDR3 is TGTGCCAGCAGTCCTCTTACCGGGAAGCTCTACGAGCAGTACTTC. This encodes CASSPLTGKLYEQYF.

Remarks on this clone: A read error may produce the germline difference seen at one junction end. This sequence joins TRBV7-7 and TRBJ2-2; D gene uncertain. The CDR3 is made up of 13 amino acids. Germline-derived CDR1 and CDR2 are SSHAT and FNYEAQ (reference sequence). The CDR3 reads CASSPSNTGELFF. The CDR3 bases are TGTGCTAGCAGCCCCTCCAACACCGGGGAGCTGTTTTTT.

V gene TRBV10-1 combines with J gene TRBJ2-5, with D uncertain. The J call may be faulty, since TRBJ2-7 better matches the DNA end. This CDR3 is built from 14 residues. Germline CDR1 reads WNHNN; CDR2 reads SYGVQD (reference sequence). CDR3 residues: CASSESTSGHEQYF. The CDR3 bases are TGCGCCAGCAGTGAGTCCACTTCAGGTCACGAGCAGTACTTC.

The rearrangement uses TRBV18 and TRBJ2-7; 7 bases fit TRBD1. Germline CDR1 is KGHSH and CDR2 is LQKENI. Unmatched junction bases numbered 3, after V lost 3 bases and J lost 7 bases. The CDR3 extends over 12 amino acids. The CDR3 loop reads CASSPDRQEQYF. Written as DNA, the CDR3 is TGTGCCAGCTCACCGGACAGGCAGGAGCAGTACTTC.

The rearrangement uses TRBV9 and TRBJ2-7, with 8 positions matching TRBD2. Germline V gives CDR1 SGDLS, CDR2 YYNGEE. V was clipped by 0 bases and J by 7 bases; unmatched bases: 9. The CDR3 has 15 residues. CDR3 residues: CASSVGGISGEEQYF. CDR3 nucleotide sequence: TGTGCCAGCAGCGTAGGTGGGATTAGCGGGGAGGAGCAGTACTTC.

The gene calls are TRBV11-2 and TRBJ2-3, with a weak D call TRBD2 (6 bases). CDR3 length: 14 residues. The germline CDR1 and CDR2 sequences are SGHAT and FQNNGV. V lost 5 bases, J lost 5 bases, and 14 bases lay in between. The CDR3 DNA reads TGTGCCAGCAGCCAAAATATCGGGGGAGATACGCAGTATTTT. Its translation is CASSQNIGGDTQYF.

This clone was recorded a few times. The CDR3 DNA reads as TGTGCCAGCAGTTTAACGGGGGAGTATGGCTACACCTTC. This translates into CASSLTGEYGYTF. The rearrangement joins TRBV27 to TRBJ1-2, with D perhaps TRBD1 (5 bases). The V gene lost 2 bases and the J gene lost 5 bases, with 9 bases spanning the gap. The germline V gene encodes CDR1 MNHEY and CDR2 SMNVEV (reference sequence). The CDR3 length is 13 residues.

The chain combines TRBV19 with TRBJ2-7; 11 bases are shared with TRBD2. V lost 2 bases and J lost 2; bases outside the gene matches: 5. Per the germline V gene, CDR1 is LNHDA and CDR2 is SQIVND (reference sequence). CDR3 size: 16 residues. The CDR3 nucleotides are TGTGCCAGTAGTATATCCGGGACTAGCGGTACCTACGAGCAGTACTTC. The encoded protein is CASSISGTSGTYEQYF. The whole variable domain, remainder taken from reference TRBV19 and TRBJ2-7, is DGGITQSPKYLFRKEGQNVTLSCEQNLNHDAMYWYRQDPGQGLRLIYYSQIVNDFQKGDIAEGYSVSREKKESFPLTVTSAQKNPTAFYLCASSISGTSGTYEQYFGPGTRLTVT.

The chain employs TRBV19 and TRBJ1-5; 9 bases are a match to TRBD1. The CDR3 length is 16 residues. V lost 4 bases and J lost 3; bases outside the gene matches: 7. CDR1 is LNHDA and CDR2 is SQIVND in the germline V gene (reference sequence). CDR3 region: CASSKTGTGPNQPQHF. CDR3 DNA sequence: TGTGCCAGTAGTAAGACCGGGACAGGGCCCAATCAGCCCCAGCATTTT.

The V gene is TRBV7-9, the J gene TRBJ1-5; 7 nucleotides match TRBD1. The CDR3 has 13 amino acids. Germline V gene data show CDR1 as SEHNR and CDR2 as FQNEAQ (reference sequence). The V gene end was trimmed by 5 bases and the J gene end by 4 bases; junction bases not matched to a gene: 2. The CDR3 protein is CASSKQGNQPQHF. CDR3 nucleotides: TGTGCCAGCAGCAAACAGGGGAATCAGCCCCAGCATTTT.

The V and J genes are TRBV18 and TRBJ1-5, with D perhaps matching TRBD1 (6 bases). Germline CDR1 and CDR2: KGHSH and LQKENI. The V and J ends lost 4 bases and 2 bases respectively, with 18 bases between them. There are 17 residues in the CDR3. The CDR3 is CASSRPGVAGGNQPQHF. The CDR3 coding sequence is TGTGCCAGCTCACGTCCAGGGGTGGCGGGAGGCAATCAGCCCCAGCATTTT.